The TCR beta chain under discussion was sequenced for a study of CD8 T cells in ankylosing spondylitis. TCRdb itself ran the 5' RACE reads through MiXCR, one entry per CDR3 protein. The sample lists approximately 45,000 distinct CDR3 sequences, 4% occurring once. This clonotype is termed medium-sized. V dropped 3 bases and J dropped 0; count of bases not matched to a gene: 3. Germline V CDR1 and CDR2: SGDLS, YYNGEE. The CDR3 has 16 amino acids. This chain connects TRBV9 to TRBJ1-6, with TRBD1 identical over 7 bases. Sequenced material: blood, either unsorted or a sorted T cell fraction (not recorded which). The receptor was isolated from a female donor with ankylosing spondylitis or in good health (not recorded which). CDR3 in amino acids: CASSERDSSYNSPLHF. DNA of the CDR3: TGTGCCAGCAGCGAGAGGGACAGCTCCTATAATTCACCCCTCCACTTT.